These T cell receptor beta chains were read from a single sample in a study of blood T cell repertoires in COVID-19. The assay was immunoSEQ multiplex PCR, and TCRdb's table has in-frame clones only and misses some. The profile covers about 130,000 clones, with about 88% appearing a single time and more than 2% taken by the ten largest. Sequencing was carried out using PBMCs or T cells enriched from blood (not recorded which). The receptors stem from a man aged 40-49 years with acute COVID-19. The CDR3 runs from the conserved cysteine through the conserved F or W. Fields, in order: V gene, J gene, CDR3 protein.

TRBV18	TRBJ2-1	CASSPGHISYNEQFF
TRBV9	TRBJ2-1	CASSPITHGSYNEQFF
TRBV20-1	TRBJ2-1	CSANDRGRDSYNEQFF
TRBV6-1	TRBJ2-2	CASSERNGGADTGELFF
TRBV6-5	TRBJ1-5	CASSTNREGQPQHF
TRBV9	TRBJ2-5	CASSERTSGATQYF
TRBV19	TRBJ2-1	CASTAAGGSYNEQFF
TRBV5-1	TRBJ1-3	CASSITGDPSGNTIYF
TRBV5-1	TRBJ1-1	CASSLGEDTEAFF
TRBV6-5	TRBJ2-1	CASSLELGAQFF
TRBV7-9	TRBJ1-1	CASSSIRGSLNTEAFF
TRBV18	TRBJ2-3	CASSPPSTDTQYF
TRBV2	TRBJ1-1	CASSPTDRLLAFF
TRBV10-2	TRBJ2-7	CASTPGGTGFPFSYEQYF
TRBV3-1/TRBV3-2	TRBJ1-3	CASWAGGVSGNTIYF
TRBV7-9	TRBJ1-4	CASSASLGQGTEKLFF
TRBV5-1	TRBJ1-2	CASSLPQGNYGYTF
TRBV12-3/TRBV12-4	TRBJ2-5	CASSPQGETQYF
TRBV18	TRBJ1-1	CASSPGGMNTEAFF
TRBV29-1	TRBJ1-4	CSVKEGTGGYNEKLFF
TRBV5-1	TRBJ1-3	CASSLDWTGGAAGNTIYF
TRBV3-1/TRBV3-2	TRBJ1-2	CASAASGGGVYGYTF
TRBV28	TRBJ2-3	CASTDPGLAGVGDTQYF
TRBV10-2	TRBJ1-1	CASSDPGQGSTEAFF
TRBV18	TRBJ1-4	CASSPRTATNEKLFF
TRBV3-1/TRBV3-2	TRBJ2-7	CASSQDASGAYEQYF
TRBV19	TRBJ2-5	CASSIYPDVQGVQETQYF